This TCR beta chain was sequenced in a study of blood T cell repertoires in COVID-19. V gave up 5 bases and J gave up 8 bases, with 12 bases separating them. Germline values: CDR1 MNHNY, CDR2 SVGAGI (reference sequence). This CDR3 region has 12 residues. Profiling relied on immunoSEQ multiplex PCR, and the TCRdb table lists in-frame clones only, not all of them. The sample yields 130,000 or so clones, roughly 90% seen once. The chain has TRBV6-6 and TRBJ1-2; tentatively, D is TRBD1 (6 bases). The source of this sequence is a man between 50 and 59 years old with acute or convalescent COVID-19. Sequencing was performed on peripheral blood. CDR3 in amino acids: CASSRQVPGYTF. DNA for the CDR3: TGTGCCAGCAGTAGACAGGTTCCAGGCTACACCTTC.